This entry is about one T cell receptor beta chain. The antigen remains unidentified. Assay: immunoSEQ multiplex PCR; the TCRdb copy retains only in-frame clones and omits some. The repertoire includes 11,000 to 15,000 clones, about 87% of them detected once, and about an eighth sits in the top ten. The CDR3 runs 16 residues. Focal radiation plus CTLA-4 blockade with ipilimumab was administered to patients who had chemo-refractory metastatic non-small-cell lung cancer. These data are taken from a study of radiotherapy plus CTLA-4 blockade in lung cancer. The wider study: Around 18% of patients responded objectively, and around 31% achieved disease control. The study's findings and limits: Together with interferon-beta, which increased in serum after radiation, early dynamic changes in blood T cell clones were reportedly the best predictors of response. Clones of tumor-derived TCRs expanded in blood after radiotherapy plus ipilimumab.

The receptor was isolated from a human donor with non-small cell lung cancer that progressed on radiotherapy plus ipilimumab. Some clones in this sample may be carry-over from other donors' samples. The material sequenced was peripheral blood, taken from a patient treated with radiotherapy plus ipilimumab. This sequence joins TRBV21-1 and TRBJ2-1; no DNA check was done on the table's D call, TRBD2. TRBV21-1 is recorded as a pseudogene. CDR3 in DNA: TGTGCCAGCAGCAATCTAGGCGAGCGGGAGAGGGGTGAGCAGTTCTTC. As protein: CASSNLGERERGEQFF.